This entry concerns a single T cell receptor (beta chain). Its antigen is currently unknown. The sample is drawn from a study of T cell repertoires in cytomegalovirus infection. Germline trimming cut 1 base from V and 7 bases from J; bases unmatched to any gene: 7. CDR1 is SGHAT, CDR2 FQNNGV, per germline. The CDR3 runs 16 residues. In TCRdb, the reads were re-called with MiXCR into one record per CDR3 protein. The sample shows hundreds of thousands of distinct CDR3 sequences, around 32% of them seen only once. This receptor was obtained from a human donor in good health (CMV status not recorded). Some clones in this sample may be carry-over from other donors' samples. This chain connects TRBV11-2 to TRBJ2-2; 9 bases align to TRBD2. This sample comprised cultured CD8+ T cells from PBMCs, obtained from culture after CMV antigen stimulation. The CDR3 sequence is CASSLGASGTNGELFF. CDR3 bases: TGTGCCAGCAGCTTAGGGGCTAGCGGGACGAACGGGGAGCTGTTTTTT. The variable domain in full, completed from reference TRBV11-2 and TRBJ2-2, reads EAGVAQSPRYKIIEKRQSVAFWCNPISGHATLYWYQQILGQGPKLLIQFQNNGVVDDSQLPKDRFSAERLKGVDSTLKIQPAKLEDSAVYLCASSLGASGTNGELFFGEGSRLTVL.